One sample yielded the 6 T cell receptor beta chains listed below, sequenced in a study of blood T cell repertoires in COVID-19. The protocol was immunoSEQ multiplex PCR, while the TCRdb copy is restricted to in-frame clones and leaves out a portion. The sample consists of around 100,000 clones, around 90% of them appearing once. The sample consisted of peripheral blood. The source is a man aged 45-60 years with active or convalescent COVID-19.

This clone was seen only once. The rearrangement uses TRBV10-2 and TRBJ2-7, with D tentatively TRBD2 (5 bases). The CDR3 sequence is 13 residues long. The ends were cut back, 3 bases at V and 2 bases at J, with 8 bases in the middle. Germline assignment: CDR1 WSHSY and CDR2 SAAADI. CDR3 sequence (DNA): TGCGCCAGCAGTGACGGAGGTACCTACGAGCAGTACTTC. Amino acids: CASSDGGTYEQYF.

The chain links TRBV5-6 to TRBJ2-1; D gene uncertain. V lost 5 bases and J 9 bases, leaving 18 bases between the germline ends. CDR1 is SGHDT and CDR2 is YYEEEE in the germline V gene. The CDR3 has 14 amino acids. The CDR3 coding sequence is TGTGCCAGCAGTGTTGTGGCCCCAGGTGCTGAGCAGTTCTTC. This gives the protein CASSVVAPGAEQFF.

This CDR3 is CASSLGGDNEQFF. The CDR3 bases are TGTGCCAGCAGCTTGGGCGGGGACAATGAGCAGTTCTTC. The chain uses TRBV5-4 and TRBJ2-1, with TRBD2 as a possible D gene (6 bases). V was clipped by 0 bases and J by 5 bases, with 6 bases between them. Germline-derived CDR1 and CDR2 are SGHNT and YYREEE (reference sequence). The CDR3 extends over 13 amino acids. The whole variable domain, filled in from reference TRBV5-4 and TRBJ2-1, reads ETGVTQSPTHLIKTRGQQVTLRCSSQSGHNTVSWYQQALGQGPQFIFQYYREEENGRGNFPPRFSGLQFPNYSSELNVNALELDDSALYLCASSLGGDNEQFFGPGTRLTVL.

The chain combines TRBV18 with TRBJ1-3; 12 nucleotides line up with TRBD1. Germline loops: CDR1 KGHSH, CDR2 LQKENI. V trimming: 4 bases; J trimming: 9 bases; junction bases outside the gene matches: 4. The CDR3 has 14 residues. The CDR3: CASSQGQGATTIYF. CDR3 in DNA: TGTGCCAGCTCACAGGGACAGGGGGCGACCACCATATATTTT.

This clone appeared once. The rearrangement joins TRBV19 to TRBJ2-1, with 10 positions matching TRBD1. After removal of 7 bases from V and 6 bases from J, the junction contained 6 bases not matched to a gene. CDR1 and CDR2 from the germline V gene are LNHDA and SQIVND (reference sequence). The CDR3 contains 14 residues. The CDR3 bases are TGTGCCAGTAATGGGGACAGGGGCGGCAATGAGCAGTTCTTC. Its translation is CASNGDRGGNEQFF.

V usage is TRBV3-1 (or the pseudogene TRBV3-2) and J usage is TRBJ1-6, with D possibly TRBD1 on 6 matching bases. This CDR3 has 14 residues. Trimming removed 7 bases at V and 9 bases at J, with 16 bases between. Germline V gives CDR1 LGHDT, CDR2 YNNKEL (reference sequence). Here the CDR3 reads CASTTTGRGSPLHF. DNA of the CDR3: TGTGCCAGCACTACTACAGGGAGGGGTTCACCCCTCCACTTT.